The rows below give T cell receptor beta chains drawn from one sample of a study of shared clonotypes between healthy human individuals. Generated by immunoSEQ multiplex PCR, the TCRdb table keeps only in-frame clones and is missing some. The sample has hundreds of thousands of clones, 70% to 80% seen once; the top ten hold less than 15%. The sequencing input was PBMCs. All receptors derive from a woman in her forties in good health. Some clones in this sample may be carry-over from other donors' samples. Each CDR3 is given with its conserved first and last residue. Fields, in order: V gene, D gene, J gene, clone size, CDR3 protein, CDR3 DNA. A D gene is named only where the DNA matches it firmly. A row's size may be missing; if present it is once, few, many or a size class.

v_gene: TRBV7-3
d_gene: -
j_gene: TRBJ2-1
abundance: few
CDR3aa: CASGQGYNEQFF
CDR3nt: TGTGCCAGCGGGCAGGGATACAATGAGCAGTTCTTC

v_gene: TRBV28
d_gene: -
j_gene: TRBJ2-4
abundance: -
CDR3aa: CGGWEGAAKHIQYF
CDR3nt: TGTGGCGGGTGGGAAGGAGCGGCTAAACACATTCAGTACTTC

v_gene: TRBV4-3
d_gene: TRBD1
j_gene: TRBJ2-1
abundance: -
CDR3aa: CASSRDRNNEQFF
CDR3nt: TGCGCCAGCAGCCGGGACAGGAACAATGAGCAGTTCTTC

v_gene: TRBV6-5
d_gene: TRBD1
j_gene: TRBJ2-6
abundance: few
CDR3aa: CASSSYRGPGANVLTF
CDR3nt: TGTGCCAGCAGTTCCTACAGGGGGCCAGGGGCCAACGTCCTGACTTTC

v_gene: TRBV7-1
d_gene: TRBD2
j_gene: TRBJ2-7
abundance: -
CDR3aa: CASSFLAGRSLGNYEQYF
CDR3nt: TGTGCCAGCAGCTTTTTAGCGGGACGAAGCCTAGGGAACTACGAGCAGTACTTC

v_gene: TRBV5-1
d_gene: -
j_gene: TRBJ2-2
abundance: few
CDR3aa: CASSPVGGTNTGELFF
CDR3nt: TGCGCCAGCAGCCCGGTCGGGGGTACGAACACCGGGGAGCTGTTTTTT

v_gene: TRBV7-2
d_gene: TRBD2
j_gene: TRBJ2-5
abundance: -
CDR3aa: CASDPSGGETQYF
CDR3nt: TGTGCCAGCGATCCTAGCGGCGGGGAGACCCAGTACTTC

v_gene: TRBV6-5
d_gene: -
j_gene: TRBJ2-7
abundance: -
CDR3aa: CASSYGQGPYEQYF
CDR3nt: TGTGCCAGCAGTTACGGCCAGGGGCCGTACGAGCAGTACTTC

v_gene: TRBV9
d_gene: -
j_gene: TRBJ1-2
abundance: -
CDR3aa: CASSQDPGGRYGYTF
CDR3nt: TGTGCCAGCAGCCAGGACCCCGGGGGCCGCTATGGCTACACCTTC

v_gene: TRBV7-9
d_gene: -
j_gene: TRBJ2-1
abundance: -
CDR3aa: CASTRTPNNEQFF
CDR3nt: TGTGCCAGCACCCGTACACCAAACAATGAGCAGTTCTTC

v_gene: TRBV19
d_gene: -
j_gene: TRBJ2-3
abundance: -
CDR3aa: CASREPGDSVGTDTQYF
CDR3nt: TGTGCCAGTAGGGAACCGGGGGATTCGGTGGGCACAGATACGCAGTATTTT

v_gene: TRBV28
d_gene: -
j_gene: TRBJ1-2
abundance: -
CDR3aa: CASSWGRGNYGYTF
CDR3nt: TGTGCCAGCAGTTGGGGCCGTGGCAACTATGGCTACACCTTC

v_gene: TRBV7-3
d_gene: TRBD2
j_gene: TRBJ2-4
abundance: -
CDR3aa: CASSRSGTAPYF
CDR3nt: TGTGCCAGCAGCCGTAGCGGGACCGCCCCGTACTTC

v_gene: TRBV4-1
d_gene: TRBD1
j_gene: TRBJ2-2
abundance: -
CDR3aa: CASSQQQGQGNTGELFF
CDR3nt: TGCGCCAGCAGCCAACAACAGGGACAGGGGAACACCGGGGAGCTGTTTTTT

v_gene: TRBV27
d_gene: TRBD1
j_gene: TRBJ2-7
abundance: -
CDR3aa: CASSPGQGMGYEQYF
CDR3nt: TGTGCCAGCAGTCCGGGACAGGGAATGGGCTACGAGCAGTACTTC

v_gene: TRBV15
d_gene: -
j_gene: TRBJ2-5
abundance: -
CDR3aa: CATSRDVGETQYF
CDR3nt: TGTGCCACCAGCAGAGATGTCGGGGAGACCCAGTACTTC

v_gene: TRBV14
d_gene: TRBD2
j_gene: TRBJ2-1
abundance: once
CDR3aa: CASSHRTSGYNEQFF
CDR3nt: TGTGCCAGCAGCCACAGGACTAGCGGCTACAATGAGCAGTTCTTC

v_gene: TRBV7-9
d_gene: TRBD2
j_gene: TRBJ2-2
abundance: once
CDR3aa: CASSQYPGLAGDPGELFF
CDR3nt: TGTGCCAGCAGCCAATACCCGGGACTAGCGGGAGATCCCGGGGAGCTGTTTTTT

v_gene: TRBV6-1
d_gene: -
j_gene: TRBJ2-1
abundance: once
CDR3aa: CASSVFGTAPWNEQFF
CDR3nt: TGTGCCAGCAGTGTATTTGGGACGGCCCCTTGGAATGAGCAGTTCTTC

v_gene: TRBV6-5
d_gene: -
j_gene: TRBJ2-5
abundance: -
CDR3aa: CASSYSKGRQGTQYF
CDR3nt: TGTGCCAGCAGTTACTCGAAGGGTCGTCAAGGGACCCAGTACTTC

v_gene: TRBV27
d_gene: TRBD2
j_gene: TRBJ2-7
abundance: -
CDR3aa: CASSVTSGRSYEQYF
CDR3nt: TGTGCCAGCAGTGTAACTAGCGGACGGAGCTACGAGCAGTACTTC

v_gene: TRBV2
d_gene: TRBD1
j_gene: TRBJ1-5
abundance: -
CDR3aa: CASSEDRAHQPQHF
CDR3nt: TGTGCCAGCAGTGAGGACAGGGCCCATCAGCCCCAGCATTTT

v_gene: TRBV4-1
d_gene: -
j_gene: TRBJ2-1
abundance: -
CDR3aa: CASSQVIAAMSGGEQFF
CDR3nt: TGCGCCAGCAGCCAAGTGATAGCGGCAATGAGTGGTGGTGAGCAGTTCTTC

v_gene: TRBV11-3
d_gene: -
j_gene: TRBJ2-1
abundance: -
CDR3aa: CASSLDPLGEQFF
CDR3nt: TGTGCCAGCAGCTTAGATCCCCTAGGTGAGCAGTTCTTC

v_gene: TRBV7-2
d_gene: -
j_gene: TRBJ2-2
abundance: -
CDR3aa: CASSPGTHPGELFF
CDR3nt: TGTGCCAGCAGTCCCGGGACTCACCCGGGGGAGCTGTTTTTT

v_gene: TRBV7-2
d_gene: TRBD2
j_gene: TRBJ2-7
abundance: few
CDR3aa: CASSWAAGDYEQYF
CDR3nt: TGTGCCAGCAGCTGGGCGGCGGGAGACTACGAGCAGTACTTC

v_gene: TRBV15
d_gene: -
j_gene: TRBJ2-7
abundance: -
CDR3aa: CATSRAAGGRESYEQYF
CDR3nt: TGTGCCACCAGCAGAGCCGCCGGGGGCCGGGAGTCCTACGAGCAGTACTTC

v_gene: TRBV19
d_gene: -
j_gene: TRBJ2-3
abundance: -
CDR3aa: CASSTRQGTDTQYF
CDR3nt: TGTGCCAGTAGTACTAGACAGGGCACAGATACGCAGTATTTT

v_gene: TRBV5-6
d_gene: TRBD2
j_gene: TRBJ2-7
abundance: few
CDR3aa: CASSQLAGGTYEQYF
CDR3nt: TGTGCCAGCAGCCAGCTAGCGGGAGGTACCTACGAGCAGTACTTC

v_gene: TRBV9
d_gene: TRBD2
j_gene: TRBJ2-3
abundance: -
CDR3aa: CASSVKGLETDTQYF
CDR3nt: TGTGCCAGCAGCGTGAAGGGACTAGAGACAGATACGCAGTATTTT

v_gene: TRBV7-8
d_gene: -
j_gene: TRBJ1-2
abundance: -
CDR3aa: CASSSLNGGLEGYTF
CDR3nt: TGTGCCAGCAGCTCCCTGAATGGCGGGTTGGAGGGCTACACCTTC

v_gene: TRBV4-3
d_gene: TRBD1
j_gene: TRBJ2-7
abundance: -
CDR3aa: CASSPRTGSSYEQYF
CDR3nt: TGCGCCAGCAGCCCCCGGACAGGGAGCTCCTACGAGCAGTACTTC

v_gene: TRBV10-3
d_gene: -
j_gene: TRBJ2-1
abundance: -
CDR3aa: CAISEASDGVQFF
CDR3nt: TGTGCCATCAGTGAGGCGTCCGACGGAGTGCAGTTCTTC

v_gene: TRBV21-1
d_gene: -
j_gene: TRBJ2-7
abundance: -
CDR3aa: CASSKGRGDVRQYF
CDR3nt: TGTGCCAGCAGCAAAGGGCGAGGGGACGTCCGACAGTACTTC

v_gene: TRBV6-6
d_gene: TRBD1
j_gene: TRBJ1-4
abundance: -
CDR3aa: CASSSSGGEEKLFF
CDR3nt: TGTGCCAGCAGTTCGTCAGGGGGGGAGGAAAAACTGTTTTTT

v_gene: TRBV18
d_gene: -
j_gene: TRBJ2-1
abundance: once
CDR3aa: CASSRSQTSRYEQFF
CDR3nt: TGTGCCAGCTCACGTTCCCAGACTAGTCGCTATGAGCAGTTCTTC

v_gene: TRBV19
d_gene: TRBD2
j_gene: TRBJ2-7
abundance: -
CDR3aa: CASSTLGLATKGAYEQYF
CDR3nt: TGTGCCAGTAGCACCTTGGGACTAGCGACCAAGGGGGCCTACGAGCAGTACTTC

v_gene: TRBV28
d_gene: TRBD2
j_gene: TRBJ2-1
abundance: -
CDR3aa: CASSLSLAGSYNEQFF
CDR3nt: TGTGCCAGCAGTTTATCCTTAGCGGGGTCCTACAATGAGCAGTTCTTC

v_gene: TRBV7-2
d_gene: -
j_gene: TRBJ2-1
abundance: -
CDR3aa: CASSLLFEQFF
CDR3nt: TGTGCCAGCAGCTTACTGTTTGAGCAGTTCTTC

v_gene: TRBV29-1
d_gene: TRBD2
j_gene: TRBJ2-3
abundance: -
CDR3aa: CSVVGPSGSLPTDTQYF
CDR3nt: TGCAGCGTTGTTGGTCCTAGCGGGAGTTTACCCACAGATACGCAGTATTTT

v_gene: TRBV29-1
d_gene: TRBD1
j_gene: TRBJ1-1
abundance: few
CDR3aa: CSVDRTGGTEAFF
CDR3nt: TGCAGCGTTGACCGGACAGGGGGGACTGAAGCTTTCTTT

v_gene: TRBV28
d_gene: -
j_gene: TRBJ2-3
abundance: -
CDR3aa: CASSLPGWGTDTQYF
CDR3nt: TGTGCCAGCAGTTTACCGGGATGGGGCACAGATACGCAGTATTTT